This TCR beta chain was profiled in a study of regulatory T cells in long-lasting Graves disease. Specified time point: newly diagnosed GD, antithyroid drugs for less than 3 months. Extracted PBMC RNA gave rise to the TCR library. CDR3 length: 14 amino acids. Germline V gene sequence: CDR1 MNHNS, CDR2 SASEGT. The J segment lost 6 bases and the V segment lost 6 bases, leaving 11 bases of the junction unmatched. This clonotype was seen repeatedly, ten times or more. In building TCR beta libraries, iRepertoire HTBI primers were used together with Arm-PCR of CDR3 regions. TCRdb ran MiXCR on the multiplex PCR reads and lists one entry per CDR3 protein. The table shows about half a million distinct CDR3 sequences, with 12% occurring only once. These data are also associated with another study on T cells in Graves' hyperthyroidism and ophthalmopathy. That work adds: With a duration under 2 months, the hyperthyroidism was newly diagnosed in patients aged 18 to 65. A set of HTBI primers served as the primers for a first-round RT-PCR of the TCR CDR3. Model predictions of ophthalmopathy came a median approximately 6.2 months before onset.

The TCR was taken from a woman in her twenties or thirties with Graves disease. The specimen comprised peripheral blood mononuclear cells (PBMCs), sampled at new diagnosis, from a patient treated with antithyroid drugs. The chain links TRBV6-1 to TRBJ2-7; 7 nucleotides agree with TRBD2. This CDR3 reads CASRGVAGVTEQYF. The DNA of the CDR3 is TGTGCCAGCAGGGGGGTGGCGGGAGTTACCGAGCAGTACTTC.